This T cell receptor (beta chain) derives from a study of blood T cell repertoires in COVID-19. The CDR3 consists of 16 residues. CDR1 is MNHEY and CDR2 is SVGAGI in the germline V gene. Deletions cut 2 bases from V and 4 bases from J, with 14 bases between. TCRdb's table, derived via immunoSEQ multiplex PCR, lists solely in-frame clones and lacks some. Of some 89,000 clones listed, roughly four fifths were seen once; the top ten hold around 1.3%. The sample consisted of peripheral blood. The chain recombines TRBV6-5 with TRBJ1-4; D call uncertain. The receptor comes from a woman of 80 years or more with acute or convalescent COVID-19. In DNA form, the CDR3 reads TGTGCCAGCAGTTACGAGCAGCGGGCCTATAATGAAAAACTGTTTTTT. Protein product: CASSYEQRAYNEKLFF.